A selection of T cell receptor beta chains follows, all from one sample in a study of blood T cells in healthy people across ages. TCRdb independently ran MiXCR on the 5' RACE reads; one entry per CDR3 protein. The sample holds some 1.5 million distinct CDR3 sequences, under 30% seen once. The specimen sequenced was blood. All receptors derive from a woman aged 30 to 39 in good health. CDR3s include the opening cysteine and the closing phenylalanine or tryptophan. Fields, in order: clone size, V gene, D gene, J gene, CDR3 protein, CDR3 DNA. The D gene is left open where the match is weak. Where a row states a size, it is once, few, many or the class of an expanded clone; other rows omit it.

size: few
V: TRBV30
D: NA
J: TRBJ2-3
CDR3: CAWSGKGEYGTQYF
DNA: TGTGCCTGGAGTGGTAAGGGGGAGTATGGGACGCAGTATTTT

size: NA
V: TRBV28
D: TRBD1
J: TRBJ1-4
CDR3: CASAGGNRANEKLFF
DNA: TGTGCCAGCGCAGGGGGGAATAGGGCTAATGAAAAACTGTTTTTT

size: many
V: TRBV5-1
D: NA
J: TRBJ2-4
CDR3: CASRAGTQNIQYF
DNA: TGCGCCAGCAGGGCCGGGACCCAAAACATTCAGTACTTC

size: NA
V: TRBV12-3/TRBV12-4
D: NA
J: TRBJ2-3
CDR3: CASSFRRRPTDTQYF
DNA: TGTGCCAGCAGTTTTCGGCGGAGACCCACAGATACGCAGTATTTT

size: many
V: TRBV27
D: TRBD1
J: TRBJ2-6
CDR3: CASRTGVDSGANVLTF
DNA: TGTGCCAGCAGGACAGGGGTTGACTCTGGGGCCAACGTCCTGACTTTC

size: NA
V: TRBV5-4
D: TRBD1
J: TRBJ1-2
CDR3: CASSCGGQGDGYTF
DNA: TGTGCCAGCAGCTGTGGAGGACAGGGCGATGGCTACACCTTC

size: few
V: TRBV18
D: TRBD1
J: TRBJ1-2
CDR3: CASSHGDRRYGYTF
DNA: TGTGCCAGCTCACACGGGGACAGACGCTATGGCTACACCTTC

size: many
V: TRBV20-1
D: NA
J: TRBJ1-5
CDR3: CSAVTGVSNNKSPQHF
DNA: TGCAGTGCCGTGACAGGTGTATCCAATAACAAGTCGCCCCAGCATTTT

size: NA
V: TRBV5-1
D: NA
J: TRBJ2-2
CDR3: CASSFGFYWTRANTGELFF
DNA: TGCGCCAGCAGCTTTGGTTTTTATTGGACCAGGGCGAACACCGGGGAGCTGTTTTTT

size: NA
V: TRBV6-7
D: NA
J: TRBJ1-2
CDR3: CASNRRRYRYGYTF
DNA: TGTGCCAGCAATAGAAGGCGGTACCGCTATGGCTACACCTTC

size: few
V: TRBV20-1
D: NA
J: TRBJ1-1
CDR3: CSAGGGGPEAFF
DNA: TGCAGTGCTGGTGGGGGGGGCCCAGAAGCTTTCTTT

size: many
V: TRBV5-5
D: TRBD2
J: TRBJ2-1
CDR3: CASSLNDPGLAGYEQFF
DNA: TGTGCCAGCAGCTTAAACGATCCGGGACTAGCGGGTTATGAGCAGTTCTTC

size: NA
V: TRBV20-1
D: NA
J: TRBJ2-1
CDR3: CSARVSLARYEQFF
DNA: TGCAGTGCTAGGGTCTCACTAGCCAGGTATGAGCAGTTCTTC

size: NA
V: TRBV27
D: NA
J: TRBJ2-7
CDR3: CASGTEEYGTDTQYF
DNA: TGTGCCAGCGGGACCGAAGAATATGGCACAGATACGCAGTACTTC

size: NA
V: TRBV10-3
D: TRBD2
J: TRBJ2-7
CDR3: CAISPSGGSGEQYF
DNA: TGTGCCATCAGCCCCTCGGGGGGTTCGGGCGAGCAGTACTTC

size: NA
V: TRBV28
D: NA
J: TRBJ1-2
CDR3: CASTWAGSYGYTF
DNA: TGTGCCAGCACTTGGGCCGGTTCCTATGGCTACACCTTC

size: few
V: TRBV6-5
D: NA
J: TRBJ2-6
CDR3: CASSYRGRELSGANVLTF
DNA: TGTGCCAGCAGTTACAGGGGAAGGGAGCTCTCTGGGGCCAACGTCCTGACTTTC